This TCR beta chain was sequenced in a study of long-term antiretroviral therapy in people with HIV. Study results and caveats: CDR3 lengths in HIV samples spanned a narrower range than controls.

The germline CDR1 and CDR2 sequences are SGHTA and FQGNSA. This CDR3 is built from 15 residues. The J segment lost 5 bases and the V segment lost 4 bases, leaving 8 bases of the junction unmatched. Points on this clone: Its antigen is unknown.

With survey level as its setting, the immunoSEQ assay was v3.0. In sequencing, about 40,000-50,000 T-cell genomes per sample were targeted. Clones were read by immunoSEQ multiplex PCR, and TCRdb kept only the in-frame ones, dropping some. The sample holds tens of thousands of clones, 80% seen once. Specimens retained about 0.95-11 million cryopreserved PBMC preceding DNA extraction. The V call is TRBV7-2, the J call TRBJ2-5; TRBD1 matches at 9 bases. The sequence was collected from a man aged 40-55 years with HIV. The source was unsorted PBMCs, collected 0.3 years after starting antiretroviral therapy. The CDR3: CASSSAQGAVETQYF. In DNA form, the CDR3 reads TGTGCCAGCAGCTCGGCACAGGGGGCGGTGGAGACCCAGTACTTC.